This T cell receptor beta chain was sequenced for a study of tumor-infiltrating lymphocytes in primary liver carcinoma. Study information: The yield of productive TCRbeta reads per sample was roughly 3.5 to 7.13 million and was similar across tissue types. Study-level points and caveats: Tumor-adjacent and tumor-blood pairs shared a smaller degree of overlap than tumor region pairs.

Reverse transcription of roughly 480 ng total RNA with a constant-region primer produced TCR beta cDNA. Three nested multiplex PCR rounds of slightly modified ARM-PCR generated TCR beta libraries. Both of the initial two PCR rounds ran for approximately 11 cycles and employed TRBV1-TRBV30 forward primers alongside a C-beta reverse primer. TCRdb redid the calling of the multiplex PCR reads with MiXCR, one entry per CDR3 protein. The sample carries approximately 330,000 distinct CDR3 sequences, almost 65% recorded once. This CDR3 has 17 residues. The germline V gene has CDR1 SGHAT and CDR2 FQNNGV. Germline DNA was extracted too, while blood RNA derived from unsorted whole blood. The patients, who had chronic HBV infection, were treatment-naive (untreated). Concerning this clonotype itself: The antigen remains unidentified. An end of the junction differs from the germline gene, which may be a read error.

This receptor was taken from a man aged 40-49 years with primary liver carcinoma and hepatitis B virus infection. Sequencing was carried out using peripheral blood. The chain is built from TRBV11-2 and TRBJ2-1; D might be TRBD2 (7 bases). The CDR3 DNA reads TGTGCTAGCAGTTCCGAGGGGGGACTAAGTTCCTACAATGAGCAGTTCTTC. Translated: CASSSEGGLSSYNEQFF.